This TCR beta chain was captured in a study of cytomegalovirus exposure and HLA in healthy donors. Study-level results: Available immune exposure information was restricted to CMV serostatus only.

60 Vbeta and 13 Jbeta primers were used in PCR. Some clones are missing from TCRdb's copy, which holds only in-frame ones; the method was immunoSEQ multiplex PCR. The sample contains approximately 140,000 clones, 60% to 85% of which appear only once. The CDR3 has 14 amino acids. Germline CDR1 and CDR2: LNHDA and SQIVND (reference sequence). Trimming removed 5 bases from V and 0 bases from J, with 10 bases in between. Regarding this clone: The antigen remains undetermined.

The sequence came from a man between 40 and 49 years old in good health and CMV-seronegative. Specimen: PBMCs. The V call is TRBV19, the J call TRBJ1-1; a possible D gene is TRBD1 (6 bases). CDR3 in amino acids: CASSRGGMNTEAFF. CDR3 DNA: TGTGCCAGTAGTCGAGGGGGAATGAACACTGAAGCTTTCTTT.